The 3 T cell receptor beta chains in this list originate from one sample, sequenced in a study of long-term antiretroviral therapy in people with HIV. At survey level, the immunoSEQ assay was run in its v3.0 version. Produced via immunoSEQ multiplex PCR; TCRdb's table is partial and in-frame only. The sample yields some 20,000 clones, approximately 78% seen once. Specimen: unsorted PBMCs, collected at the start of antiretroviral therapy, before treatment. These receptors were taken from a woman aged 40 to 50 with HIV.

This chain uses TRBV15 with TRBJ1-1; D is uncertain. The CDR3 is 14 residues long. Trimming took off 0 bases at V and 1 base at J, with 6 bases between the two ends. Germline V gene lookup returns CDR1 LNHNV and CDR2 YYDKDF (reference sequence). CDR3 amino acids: CATSRDRANTEAFF. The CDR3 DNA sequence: TGTGCCACCAGCAGAGATCGGGCGAACACTGAAGCTTTCTTT.

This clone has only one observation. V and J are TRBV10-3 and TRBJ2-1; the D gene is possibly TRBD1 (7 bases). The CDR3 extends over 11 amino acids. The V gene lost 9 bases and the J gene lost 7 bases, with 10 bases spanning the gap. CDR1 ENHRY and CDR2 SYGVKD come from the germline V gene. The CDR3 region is CAMAGGNEQFF. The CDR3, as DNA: TGTGCCATGGCAGGGGGGAATGAGCAGTTCTTC.

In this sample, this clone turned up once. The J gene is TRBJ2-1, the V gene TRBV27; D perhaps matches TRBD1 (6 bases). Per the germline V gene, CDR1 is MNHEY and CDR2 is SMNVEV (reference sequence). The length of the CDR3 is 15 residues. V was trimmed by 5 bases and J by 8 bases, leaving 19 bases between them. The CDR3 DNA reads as TGTGCCAGCAGTCCGGGACAACGAGGCACCTATGAGCAGTTCTTC. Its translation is CASSPGQRGTYEQFF.